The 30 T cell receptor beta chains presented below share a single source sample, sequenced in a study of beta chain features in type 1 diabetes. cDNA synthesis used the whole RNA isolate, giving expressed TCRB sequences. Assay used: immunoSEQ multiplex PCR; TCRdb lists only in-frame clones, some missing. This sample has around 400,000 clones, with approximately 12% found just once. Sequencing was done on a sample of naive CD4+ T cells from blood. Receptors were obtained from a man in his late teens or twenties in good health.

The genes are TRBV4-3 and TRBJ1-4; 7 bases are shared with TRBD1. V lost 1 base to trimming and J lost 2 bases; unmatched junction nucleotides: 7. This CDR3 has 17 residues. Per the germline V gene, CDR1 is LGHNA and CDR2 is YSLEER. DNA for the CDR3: TGCGCCAGCAGCCAAGGATACAGGGGATCGACTAATGAAAAACTGTTTTTT. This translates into CASSQGYRGSTNEKLFF.

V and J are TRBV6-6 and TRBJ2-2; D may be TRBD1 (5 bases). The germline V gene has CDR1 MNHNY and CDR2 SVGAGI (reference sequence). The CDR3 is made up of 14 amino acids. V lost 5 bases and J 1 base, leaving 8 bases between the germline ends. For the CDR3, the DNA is TGTGCCAGCAGTCGACAGCAGAACACCGGGGAGCTGTTTTTT. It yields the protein CASSRQQNTGELFF.

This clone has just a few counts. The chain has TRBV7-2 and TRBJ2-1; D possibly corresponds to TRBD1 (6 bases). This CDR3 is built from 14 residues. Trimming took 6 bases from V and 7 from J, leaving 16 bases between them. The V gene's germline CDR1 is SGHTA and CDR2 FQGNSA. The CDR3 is CASSGRGGRNEQFF. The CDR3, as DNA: TGTGCCAGCAGTGGGAGAGGGGGTCGGAATGAGCAGTTCTTC.

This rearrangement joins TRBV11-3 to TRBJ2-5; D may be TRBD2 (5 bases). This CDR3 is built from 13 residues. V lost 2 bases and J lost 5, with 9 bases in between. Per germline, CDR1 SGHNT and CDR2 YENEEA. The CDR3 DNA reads TGTGCCAGCAGCTTATATCGAGGGGAGACCCAGTACTTC. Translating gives CASSLYRGETQYF.

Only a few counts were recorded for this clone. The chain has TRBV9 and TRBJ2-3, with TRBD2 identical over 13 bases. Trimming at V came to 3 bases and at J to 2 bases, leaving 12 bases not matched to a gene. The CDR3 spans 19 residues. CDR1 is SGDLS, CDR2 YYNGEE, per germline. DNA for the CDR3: TGTGCCAGCAGCGCTCCTCCCGGGACTAGCGGGGATAACACAGATACGCAGTATTTT. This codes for CASSAPPGTSGDNTDTQYF.

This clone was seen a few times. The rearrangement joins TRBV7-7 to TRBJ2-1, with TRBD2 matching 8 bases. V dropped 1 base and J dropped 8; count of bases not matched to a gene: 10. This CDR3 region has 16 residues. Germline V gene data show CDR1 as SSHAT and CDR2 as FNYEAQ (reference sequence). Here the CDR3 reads CASSLGMAGGIDEQFF. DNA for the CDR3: TGTGCCAGCAGCTTAGGAATGGCGGGGGGCATCGATGAGCAGTTCTTC.

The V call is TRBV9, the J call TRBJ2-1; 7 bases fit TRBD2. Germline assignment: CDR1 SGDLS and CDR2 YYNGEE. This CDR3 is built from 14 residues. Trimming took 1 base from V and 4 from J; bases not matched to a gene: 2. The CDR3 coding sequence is TGTGCCAGCAGCGTAAGGGGAGGGTACAATGAGCAGTTCTTC. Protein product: CASSVRGGYNEQFF.

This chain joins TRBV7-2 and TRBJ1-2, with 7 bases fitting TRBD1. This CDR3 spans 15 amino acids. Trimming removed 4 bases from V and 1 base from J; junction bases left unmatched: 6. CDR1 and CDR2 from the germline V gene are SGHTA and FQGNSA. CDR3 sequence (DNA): TGTGCCAGCAGCTCCCGACAGGGTATTAACTATGGCTACACCTTC. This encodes CASSSRQGINYGYTF.

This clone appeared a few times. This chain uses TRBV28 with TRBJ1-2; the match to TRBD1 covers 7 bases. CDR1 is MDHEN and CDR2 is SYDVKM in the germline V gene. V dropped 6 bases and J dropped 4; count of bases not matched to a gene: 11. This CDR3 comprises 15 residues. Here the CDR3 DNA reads TGTGCCAGCAGACCCCAGGGGGACGCAAGCTATGGCTACACCTTC. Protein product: CASRPQGDASYGYTF.

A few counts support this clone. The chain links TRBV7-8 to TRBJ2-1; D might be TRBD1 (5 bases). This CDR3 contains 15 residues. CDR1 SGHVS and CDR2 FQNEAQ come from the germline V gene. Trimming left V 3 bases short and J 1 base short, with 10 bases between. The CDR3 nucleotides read TGTGCCAGCAGCTTCCAGGGAACGTCCTACAATGAGCAGTTCTTC. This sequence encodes CASSFQGTSYNEQFF.

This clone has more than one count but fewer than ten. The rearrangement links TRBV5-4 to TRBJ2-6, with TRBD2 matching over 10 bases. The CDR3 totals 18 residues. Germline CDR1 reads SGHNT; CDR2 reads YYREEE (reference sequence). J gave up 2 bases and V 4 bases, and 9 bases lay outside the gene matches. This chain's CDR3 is CASSQDPLAGAGANVLTF. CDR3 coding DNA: TGTGCCAGCAGCCAAGATCCTCTAGCGGGAGCTGGGGCCAACGTCCTGACTTTC.

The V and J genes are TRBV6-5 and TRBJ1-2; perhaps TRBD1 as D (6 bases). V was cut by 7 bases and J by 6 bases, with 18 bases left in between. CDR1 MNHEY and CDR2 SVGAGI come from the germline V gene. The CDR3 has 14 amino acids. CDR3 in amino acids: CASISPGGYHGYTF. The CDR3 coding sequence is TGTGCCAGCATCTCCCCGGGGGGCTATCATGGCTACACCTTC.

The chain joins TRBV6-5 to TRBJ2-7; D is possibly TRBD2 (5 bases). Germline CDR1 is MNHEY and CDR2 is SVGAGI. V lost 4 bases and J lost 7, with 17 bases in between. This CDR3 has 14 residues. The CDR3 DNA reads TGTGCCAGCAGTTTTTACTCGGGGAGAGGAGAGCAGTACTTC. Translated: CASSFYSGRGEQYF.

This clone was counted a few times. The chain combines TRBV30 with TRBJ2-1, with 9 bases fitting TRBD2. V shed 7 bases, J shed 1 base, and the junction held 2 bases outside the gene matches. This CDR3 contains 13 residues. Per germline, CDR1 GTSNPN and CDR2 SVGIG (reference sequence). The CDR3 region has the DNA TGTGCCTCGGGACTAGCTTCCTACAATGAGCAGTTCTTC. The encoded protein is CASGLASYNEQFF.

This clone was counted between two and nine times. The CDR3 region is CSVEHSGASYEQYF. The CDR3 coding sequence is TGCAGCGTTGAACATAGCGGGGCTTCCTACGAGCAGTACTTC. V and J are TRBV29-1 and TRBJ2-7; 8 nucleotides match TRBD2. This CDR3 comprises 14 residues. V lost 2 bases to trimming and J lost 1 base; unmatched junction nucleotides: 4. The germline V gene has CDR1 SQVTM and CDR2 ANQGSEA.

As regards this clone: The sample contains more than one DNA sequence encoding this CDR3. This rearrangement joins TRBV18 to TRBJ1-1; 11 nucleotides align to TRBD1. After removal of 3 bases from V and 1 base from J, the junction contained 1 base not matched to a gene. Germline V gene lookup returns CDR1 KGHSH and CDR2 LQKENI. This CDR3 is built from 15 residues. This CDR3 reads CASSPGTGGNTEAFF. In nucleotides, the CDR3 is TGTGCCAGCTCACCGGGGACAGGGGGGAACACTGAAGCTTTCTTT.

CDR3 amino acids: CASSRVLGSRVQNTEAFF. CDR3 coding DNA: TGTGCCAGCAGCCGAGTATTGGGGTCCAGGGTACAGAACACTGAAGCTTTCTTT. V and J are TRBV7-2 and TRBJ1-1; tentatively, D is TRBD1 (5 bases). The CDR3 loop spans 18 amino acids. From germline, CDR1 is SGHTA and CDR2 FQGNSA. V dropped 5 bases and J dropped 1 base, with 23 bases sitting between them.

This CDR3 reads CAISDRGQNEQFF. In nucleotides, the CDR3 is TGTGCCATCAGTGATCGAGGGCAAAATGAGCAGTTCTTC. V gene TRBV10-3 combines with J gene TRBJ2-1; D is possibly TRBD2 (5 bases). Trimming pared 3 bases from V and 7 bases from J, leaving 10 bases between. The CDR3 length is 13 residues. Germline CDR1 reads ENHRY; CDR2 reads SYGVKD.

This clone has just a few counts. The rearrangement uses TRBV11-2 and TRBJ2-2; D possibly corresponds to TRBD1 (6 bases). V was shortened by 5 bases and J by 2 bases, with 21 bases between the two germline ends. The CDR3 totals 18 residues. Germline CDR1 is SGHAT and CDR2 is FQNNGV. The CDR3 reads CASSPRGRGYINTGELFF. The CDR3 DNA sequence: TGTGCCAGCAGCCCCAGGGGCAGGGGATACATTAACACCGGGGAGCTGTTTTTT.

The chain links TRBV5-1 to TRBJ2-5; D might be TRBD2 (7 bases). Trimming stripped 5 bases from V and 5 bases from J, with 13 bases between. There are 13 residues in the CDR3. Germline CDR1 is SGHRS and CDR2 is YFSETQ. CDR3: CASSMGGPETQYF. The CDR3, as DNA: TGCGCCAGCAGTATGGGGGGGCCCGAGACCCAGTACTTC. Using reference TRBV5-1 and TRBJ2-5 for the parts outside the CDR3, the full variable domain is KAGVTQTPRYLIKTRGQQVTLSCSPISGHRSVSWYQQTPGQGLQFLFEYFSETQRNKGNFPGRFSGRQFSNSRSEMNVSTLELGDSALYLCASSMGGPETQYFGPGTRLLVL.

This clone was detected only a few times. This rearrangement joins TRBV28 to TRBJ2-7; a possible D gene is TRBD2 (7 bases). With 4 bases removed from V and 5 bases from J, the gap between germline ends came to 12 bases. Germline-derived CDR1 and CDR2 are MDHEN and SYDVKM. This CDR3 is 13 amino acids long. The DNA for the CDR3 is TGTGCCAGCAGTTGGGGGGGGCGGGACGAGCAGTACTTC. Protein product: CASSWGGRDEQYF.

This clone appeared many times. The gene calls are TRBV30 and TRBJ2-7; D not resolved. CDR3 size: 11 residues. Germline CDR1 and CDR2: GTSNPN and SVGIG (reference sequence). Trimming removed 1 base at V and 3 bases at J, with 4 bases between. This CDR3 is CAWSDGYEQYF. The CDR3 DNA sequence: TGTGCCTGGAGTGACGGCTACGAGCAGTACTTC.

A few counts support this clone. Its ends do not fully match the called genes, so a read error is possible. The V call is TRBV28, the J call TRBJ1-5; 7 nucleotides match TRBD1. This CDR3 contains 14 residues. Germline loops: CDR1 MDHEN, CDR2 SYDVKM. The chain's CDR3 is CASSNYYPGQVIYF. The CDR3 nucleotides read TGTGCCAGCAGTAATTACTACCCTGGACAGGTAATCTATTTT.

The CDR3 loop is CASSFGGGTDTQYF. The DNA of the CDR3 is TGCGCCAGCAGCTTCGGAGGGGGCACAGATACGCAGTATTTT. The chain carries TRBV5-1 and TRBJ2-3, with D tentatively TRBD2 (6 bases). The CDR3 has 14 residues. The ends were cut back, 2 bases at V and 1 base at J, with 8 bases in the middle. Germline CDR1 SGHRS, CDR2 YFSETQ.

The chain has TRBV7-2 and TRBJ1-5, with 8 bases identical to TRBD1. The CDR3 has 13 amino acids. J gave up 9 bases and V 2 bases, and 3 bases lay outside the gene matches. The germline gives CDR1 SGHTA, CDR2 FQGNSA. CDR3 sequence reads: CASSLLRGRPQHF. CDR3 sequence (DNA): TGTGCCAGCAGCTTACTCAGGGGGCGGCCCCAGCATTTT. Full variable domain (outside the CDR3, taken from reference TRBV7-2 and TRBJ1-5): GAGVSQSPSNKVTEKGKDVELRCDPISGHTALYWYRQSLGQGLEFLIYFQGNSAPDKSGLPSDRFSAERTGGSVSTLTIQRTQQEDSAVYLCASSLLRGRPQHFGDGTRLSIL.

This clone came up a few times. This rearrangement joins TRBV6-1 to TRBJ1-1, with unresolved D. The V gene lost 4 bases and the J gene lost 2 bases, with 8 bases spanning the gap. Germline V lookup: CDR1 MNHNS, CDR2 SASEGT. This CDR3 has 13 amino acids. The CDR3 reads CASSVGGNTEAFF. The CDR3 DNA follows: TGTGCCAGCAGTGTAGGAGGAAACACTGAAGCTTTCTTT.

CDR3 residues: CASSSSGQRPAKEQFF. The CDR3 DNA reads TGTGCCAGCAGCTCCTCCGGTCAACGTCCCGCTAAGGAGCAGTTCTTC. The chain has TRBV4-2 and TRBJ2-1, with D unclear. CDR3 size: 16 residues. V was trimmed by 5 bases and J by 10 bases, leaving 24 bases between them. Germline CDR1 reads LGHNA; CDR2 reads YNFKEQ.

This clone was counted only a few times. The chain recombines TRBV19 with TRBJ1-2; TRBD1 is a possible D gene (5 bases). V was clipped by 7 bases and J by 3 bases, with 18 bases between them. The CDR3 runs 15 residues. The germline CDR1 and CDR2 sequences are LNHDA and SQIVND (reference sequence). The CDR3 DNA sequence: TGTGCCAGTACCGATGTCCGGGGGTCGGACTATGGCTACACCTTC. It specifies CASTDVRGSDYGYTF.

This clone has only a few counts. CDR3 sequence: CASSFLSSSQPQHF. CDR3 nucleotides: TGTGCCAGCAGTTTCTTGAGTTCGTCTCAGCCCCAGCATTTT. This chain connects TRBV6-6 to TRBJ1-5; D ambiguous. CDR1 is MNHNY, CDR2 SVGAGI, per germline (reference sequence). V lost 4 bases, J lost 6 bases, and 13 bases lay in between. The length of the CDR3 is 14 residues.

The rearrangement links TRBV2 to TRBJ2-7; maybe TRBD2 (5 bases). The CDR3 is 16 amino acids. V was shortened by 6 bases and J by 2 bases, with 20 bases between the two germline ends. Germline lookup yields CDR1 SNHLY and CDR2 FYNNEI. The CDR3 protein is CASRRQAVLGPYEQYF. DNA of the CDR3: TGTGCCAGCAGGAGGCAAGCGGTCCTCGGGCCCTACGAGCAGTACTTC.